The 16 T cell receptor beta chains presented below share a single source sample, sequenced in a study of early T cells in non-severe SARS-CoV-2 infection. TCRdb processed the 5' RACE reads anew with MiXCR; each CDR3 protein has one entry. The sample lists tens of thousands of distinct CDR3 sequences; approximately 6.5% were seen once. The material was whole blood, obtained at baseline. Receptors originate from an adult who was a healthcare worker with PCR-confirmed SARS-CoV-2 infection or an uninfected control (not recorded which).

The table lists this clonotype with many counts. The chain is built from TRBV28 and TRBJ2-1; 13 bases agree with TRBD2. The CDR3 consists of 16 residues. After removal of 6 bases from V and 9 bases from J, the junction contained 11 bases not matched to a gene. Germline loops: CDR1 MDHEN, CDR2 SYDVKM. Here the CDR3 reads CASRTAGTSGTGEQFF. The DNA for the CDR3 is TGTGCCAGCAGGACTGCCGGGACTAGCGGGACCGGTGAGCAGTTCTTC.

This clonotype has at least ten counts. V and J are TRBV30 and TRBJ1-1, with a tentative D call TRBD1 (5 bases). Germline CDR1 GTSNPN, CDR2 SVGIG (reference sequence). The CDR3 contains 12 residues. V was cut by 2 bases and J by 6 bases, with 10 bases left in between. The CDR3 region has the DNA TGTGCCTGGAGTCGGGGGGAGGCTGAAGCTTTCTTT. Amino acid sequence: CAWSRGEAEAFF.

This clonotype appeared many times. This chain uses TRBV5-1 with TRBJ2-6, with D unresolved. The length of the CDR3 is 14 residues. Germline V lookup: CDR1 SGHRS, CDR2 YFSETQ. Trimming removed 1 base from V and 2 bases from J, with 4 bases in between. The CDR3 reads CASSLPTGANVLTF. The CDR3, as DNA: TGCGCCAGCAGCTTGCCCACTGGGGCCAACGTCCTGACTTTC.

This rearrangement joins TRBV11-1 to TRBJ2-7; D may be TRBD1 (5 bases). This CDR3 is built from 12 residues. The V end lost 6 bases, the J end lost 7 bases, and 13 bases lay between the germline ends. Germline CDR1 SGHAT, CDR2 FQDESV (reference sequence). The CDR3 protein is CASRPREGEQYF. CDR3 DNA sequence: TGTGCCAGCAGGCCCAGGGAAGGGGAGCAGTACTTC.

This clonotype was detected a few times. The CDR3 spells CASSSWTGGNSPLHF. The DNA of the CDR3 is TGTGCCAGCAGCTCATGGACAGGCGGTAATTCACCCCTCCACTTT. The rearrangement joins TRBV7-2 to TRBJ1-6, with 7 bases that match TRBD1. CDR1 and CDR2 from the germline V gene are SGHTA and FQGNSA. The CDR3 runs 15 residues. The V and J ends lost 4 bases and 6 bases, in that order; junction bases with no gene match: 6. Using reference TRBV7-2 and TRBJ1-6 for the parts outside the CDR3, the full variable domain is GAGVSQSPSNKVTEKGKDVELRCDPISGHTALYWYRQSLGQGLEFLIYFQGNSAPDKSGLPSDRFSAERTGGSVSTLTIQRTQQEDSAVYLCASSSWTGGNSPLHFGNGTRLTVT.

This clonotype has only a few counts. The chain links TRBV20-1 to TRBJ1-2; TRBD1 is a possible D gene (5 bases). This CDR3 is 13 amino acids long. Trimming took off 5 bases at V and 2 bases at J, with 12 bases between the two ends. The germline V gene has CDR1 DFQATT and CDR2 SNEGSKA (reference sequence). CDR3 in DNA: TGCAGTGCTTTAGCGACAGCCAACTATGGCTACACCTTC. Translation gives CSALATANYGYTF.

This clonotype appeared many times. The chain has TRBV6-2 or TRBV6-3 and TRBJ2-4, with D possibly being TRBD1 (6 bases). The V gene lost 2 bases and the J gene lost 2 bases, with 10 bases spanning the gap. Germline V lookup: CDR1 MNHEY, CDR2 SVGEGT. The CDR3 is 15 amino acids. CDR3 DNA sequence: TGTGCCAGCAGTTACACAGGGTTTTCCAAAAACATTCAGTACTTC. Residues: CASSYTGFSKNIQYF.

This clonotype was found a few times. V is TRBV11-2 and J is TRBJ2-2; 8 nucleotides align to TRBD2. Trimming removed 4 bases from V and 4 bases from J; junction bases left unmatched: 5. The germline V gene encodes CDR1 SGHAT and CDR2 FQNNGV. The CDR3 sequence is 15 residues long. The CDR3 DNA sequence: TGTGCCAGCAGCTCAACTAGCGGACGCACCGGGGAGCTGTTTTTT. As protein: CASSSTSGRTGELFF. The full variable domain, rest sourced from reference TRBV11-2 and TRBJ2-2, is EAGVAQSPRYKIIEKRQSVAFWCNPISGHATLYWYQQILGQGPKLLIQFQNNGVVDDSQLPKDRFSAERLKGVDSTLKIQPAKLEDSAVYLCASSSTSGRTGELFFGEGSRLTVL.

This chain joins TRBV3-1 and TRBJ2-7; D gene uncertain. The germline V gene encodes CDR1 LGHDT and CDR2 YNNKEL (reference sequence). V shed 4 bases and J shed 7 bases, with 11 bases lying between them. The CDR3 consists of 12 residues. CDR3 nucleotides: TGTGCCAGCAGCCTCGGCGACACGGAGCAGTACTTC. This translates into CASSLGDTEQYF.

This clonotype was seen ten or more times. This chain connects TRBV6-2 or TRBV6-3 to TRBJ2-1; D uncertain. V dropped 0 bases and J dropped 2 bases, with 5 bases sitting between them. This CDR3 spans 14 amino acids. Germline CDR1 reads MNHEY; CDR2 reads SVGEGT. The CDR3: CASSYSNPYNEQFF. The CDR3 DNA sequence: TGTGCCAGCAGTTACTCGAACCCCTACAATGAGCAGTTCTTC.

The V and J genes are TRBV11-2 and TRBJ2-5; D might be TRBD2 (5 bases). V was clipped by 4 bases and J by 3 bases, with 12 bases between them. The CDR3 is made up of 14 amino acids. Germline loops: CDR1 SGHAT, CDR2 FQNNGV. CDR3 amino acids: CASSSRGLKETQYF. The CDR3 region has the DNA TGTGCCAGCAGCTCAAGAGGGCTCAAAGAGACCCAGTACTTC.

This clonotype is classed as medium-sized. V usage is TRBV7-8 and J usage is TRBJ1-5; maybe TRBD1 (5 bases). The germline V gene has CDR1 SGHVS and CDR2 FQNEAQ. The V and J ends lost 3 bases and 7 bases respectively, with 10 bases between them. The CDR3 runs to 13 residues. CDR3 amino acids: CASSFTRDQPQHF. CDR3 DNA: TGTGCCAGCAGCTTCACGAGGGACCAGCCCCAGCATTTT. Full variable domain (remainder filled in from reference TRBV7-8 and TRBJ1-5): GAGVSQSPRYKVAKRGQDVALRCDPISGHVSLFWYQQALGQGPEFLTYFQNEAQLDKSGLPSDRFFAERPEGSVSTLKIQRTQQEDSAVYLCASSFTRDQPQHFGDGTRLSIL.

This clonotype has just a few counts. The chain carries TRBV20-1 and TRBJ2-5; the match to TRBD2 covers 11 bases. Germline lookup yields CDR1 DFQATT and CDR2 SNEGSKA (reference sequence). With 3 bases clipped from V and 7 bases from J, the junction kept 7 bases outside the gene matches. CDR3 length: 14 residues. As DNA, the CDR3 is TGCAGTGCTAGCTCTAGCGGGGGGTTAGGGACCCAGTACTTC. Amino acids: CSASSSGGLGTQYF.

As to this clonotype: A read error may produce the germline difference seen at one junction end. As DNA, the CDR3 is TGTACCACCAGCAGTGGACTAGCGGCTAGCACAGATACGCAGTATTTT. It translates to CTTSSGLAASTDTQYF. The rearrangement uses TRBV15 and TRBJ2-3, with 10 positions matching TRBD2. The CDR3 spans 16 residues. Per the germline V gene, CDR1 is LNHNV and CDR2 is YYDKDF (reference sequence).

This clonotype was recorded a few times. The chain has TRBV6-2 or TRBV6-3 and TRBJ2-2, with D possibly matching TRBD1 (5 bases). This CDR3 contains 13 residues. CDR1 and CDR2 from the germline V gene are MNHEY and SVGEGT. V lost 6 bases, J lost 7 bases, and 12 bases lay in between. This chain's CDR3 is CASRKTVIGELFF. The CDR3 DNA is TGTGCCAGCAGAAAGACAGTCATCGGGGAGCTGTTTTTT.

This clonotype was counted between two and nine times. Here the CDR3 DNA reads TGCAGCGTTGAAGACCCAGGGGGGGAGGCTGAAGCTTTCTTT. It encodes CSVEDPGGEAEAFF. The rearrangement uses TRBV29-1 and TRBJ1-1; 7 nucleotides agree with TRBD1. V was clipped by 0 bases and J by 6 bases; unmatched bases: 7. Per germline, CDR1 SQVTM and CDR2 ANQGSEA. The CDR3 runs to 14 residues.